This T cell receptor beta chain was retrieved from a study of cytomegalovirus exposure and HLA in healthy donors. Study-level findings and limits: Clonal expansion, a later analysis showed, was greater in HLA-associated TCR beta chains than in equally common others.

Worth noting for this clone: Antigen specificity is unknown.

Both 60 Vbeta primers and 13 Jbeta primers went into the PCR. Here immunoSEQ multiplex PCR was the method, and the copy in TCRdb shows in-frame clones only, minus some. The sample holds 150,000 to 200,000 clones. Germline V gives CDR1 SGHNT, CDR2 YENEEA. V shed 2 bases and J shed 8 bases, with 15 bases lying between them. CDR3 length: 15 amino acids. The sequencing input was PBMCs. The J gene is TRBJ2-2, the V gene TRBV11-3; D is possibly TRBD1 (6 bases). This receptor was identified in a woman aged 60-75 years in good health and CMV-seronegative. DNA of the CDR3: TGTGCCAGCAGCTTACGGTACAGGGATTCAGGGGAGCTGTTTTTT. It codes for CASSLRYRDSGELFF.